The sequence of this T cell receptor beta chain was determined in a study of shared clonotypes between healthy human individuals. Per germline, CDR1 MNHEY and CDR2 SVGAGI. Trimming took 6 bases from V and 10 from J; bases not matched to a gene: 11. The CDR3 sequence is 13 residues long. At the deep level, the assay was run. What was sequenced on ten immunoSEQ deep assay plates was unsorted PBMC DNA. The protocol was immunoSEQ multiplex PCR, while the TCRdb copy is restricted to in-frame clones and leaves out a portion. Of roughly 490,000 clones listed, less than 80% are singletons. The chain has TRBV6-5 and TRBJ1-2, with 7 bases aligning to TRBD1. Sequencing used PBMCs. The receptor comes from a woman in her 40s in good health. Some clones in this sample may be carry-over from other donors' samples. The CDR3 DNA reads TGTGCCAGCAGAATGACAGGGACCGGGACCTACACCTTC. Translating gives CASRMTGTGTYTF.